A selection of T cell receptor beta chains follows, all from one sample in a study of T cell responses to AZD1222 COVID-19 vaccine. TCRdb's copy holds only in-frame clones and misses some; the assay was immunoSEQ multiplex PCR. This sample has some 180,000 clones, with approximately 91% found just once. The sequencing used peripheral blood, collected 28 days after the second AZD1222 dose. These receptors all come from an adult who received the AZD1222 COVID-19 vaccine. The CDR3 runs from the conserved cysteine through the conserved F or W. A D gene is named only where the DNA matches it firmly. The size entry is marked missing in some rows and otherwise reads once, few, many or a size class.

V gene	J gene	D gene	clone size	CDR3 DNA	CDR3 protein
TRBV19	TRBJ2-1	.	.	TGTGCCAGTAGTATGCCGACAGGGGAGGGCAATGAGCAGTTCTTC	CASSMPTGEGNEQFF
TRBV6-2/TRBV6-3	TRBJ1-6	TRBD1	.	TGTGCCAGCAGTTGGGTTCCGGGACAGTCCTATTCACCCCTCCACTTT	CASSWVPGQSYSPLHF
TRBV18	TRBJ2-2	.	.	TGTGCCAGCTCACCATCGAACACCGGGGAGCTGTTTTTT	CASSPSNTGELFF
TRBV25-1	TRBJ1-2	.	.	TGTGCCAGCAGTAATTCAGGGTACAATGGCTACACCTTC	CASSNSGYNGYTF
TRBV5-1	TRBJ2-5	TRBD2	.	TGCGCCAGCAGCTCAGGGACTAGCGGACAAGAGACCCAGTACTTC	CASSSGTSGQETQYF
TRBV7-2	TRBJ2-5	.	once	TGTGCCAGCAGCTTAGTAGGGGGGGCCGAGACCCAGTACTTC	CASSLVGGAETQYF
TRBV7-9	TRBJ2-7	TRBD1	.	TGTGCCAGCAGCCTAACCGGGACAGGGACCTACGAGCAGTACTTC	CASSLTGTGTYEQYF
TRBV6-2/TRBV6-3	TRBJ1-5	.	.	TGTGCCAGCAGTTACGGAGTTAATCAGCCCCAGCATTTT	CASSYGVNQPQHF
TRBV4-1	TRBJ2-5	TRBD2	.	TGCGCCAGCAGCCTATTTGCCGGGACTAGCGAGGCCCAGTACTTC	CASSLFAGTSEAQYF
TRBV27	TRBJ1-2	.	.	TGTGCCAGCAGTTTAGGGGCAGGGGAGTATGGCTACACCTTC	CASSLGAGEYGYTF
TRBV27	TRBJ1-2	.	.	TGTGCCAGCAGTTCAACAGGGCCTCCCTATGGCTACACCTTC	CASSSTGPPYGYTF
TRBV19	TRBJ1-5	.	.	TGTGCCAGTAGTAGCTCCGGTGGGGGCTACAATCAGCCCCAGCATTTT	CASSSSGGGYNQPQHF